The next 9 T cell receptor beta chains were all read from a single sample in a study of shared clonotypes between healthy human individuals. Produced via immunoSEQ multiplex PCR; TCRdb's table is partial and in-frame only. The data contain about 1,500,000 clones, roughly 96% of them seen just once; the ten biggest clones take up roughly 1.2%. Source material: naive CD4+ T cells sorted from blood. Stated subset: CD45RA+ positively selected. The receptor set was obtained from a man aged 25-45 years in good health.

The V call is TRBV5-1, the J call TRBJ1-4; TRBD1 might be the D (6 bases). Germline loops: CDR1 SGHRS, CDR2 YFSETQ. With 5 bases removed from V and 0 bases from J, the gap between germline ends came to 14 bases. CDR3 length: 16 amino acids. CDR3 sequence: CASRGGVGATNEKLFF. DNA for the CDR3: TGCGCCAGCAGGGGGGGCGTAGGGGCAACTAATGAAAAACTGTTTTTT.

V is TRBV6-6 and J is TRBJ2-7; the D gene is possibly TRBD2 (5 bases). Per the germline V gene, CDR1 is MNHNY and CDR2 is SVGAGI (reference sequence). CDR3 size: 11 residues. With 5 bases removed from V and 4 bases from J, the gap between germline ends came to 6 bases. CDR3 nucleotide sequence: TGTGCCAGCAGTGGGGAGTACGAGCAGTACTTC. Its protein product is CASSGEYEQYF.

Here the CDR3 reads CASSSTGTSRYNEQFF. The DNA of the CDR3 is TGCGCCAGCAGCTCTACTGGGACTAGCAGATACAATGAGCAGTTCTTC. V is TRBV5-1 and J is TRBJ2-1, with 9 bases matching TRBD2. The CDR3 is 16 amino acids. The trim removed 3 bases at V and 4 bases at J, leaving 8 bases unmatched. The germline gives CDR1 SGHRS, CDR2 YFSETQ. Using reference TRBV5-1 and TRBJ2-1 for the parts outside the CDR3, the full variable domain is KAGVTQTPRYLIKTRGQQVTLSCSPISGHRSVSWYQQTPGQGLQFLFEYFSETQRNKGNFPGRFSGRQFSNSRSEMNVSTLELGDSALYLCASSSTGTSRYNEQFFGPGTRLTVL.

This clone was detected once. The chain recombines TRBV28 with TRBJ2-1; no definite D call. Trimming pared 6 bases from V and 9 bases from J, leaving 18 bases between. This CDR3 has 14 residues. The germline V gene encodes CDR1 MDHEN and CDR2 SYDVKM. The chain's CDR3 is CASRILPSGSEQFF. CDR3 in DNA: TGTGCCAGCAGAATTCTGCCATCGGGCAGTGAGCAGTTCTTC. The entire variable domain, with the rest obtained from reference TRBV28 and TRBJ2-1, is as follows: DVKVTQSSRYLVKRTGEKVFLECVQDMDHENMFWYRQDPGLGLRLIYFSYDVKMKEKGDIPEGYSVSREKKERFSLILESASTNQTSMYLCASRILPSGSEQFFGPGTRLTVL.

The gene calls are TRBV7-9 and TRBJ1-1; 8 bases agree with TRBD1. Germline lookup yields CDR1 SEHNR and CDR2 FQNEAQ (reference sequence). The CDR3 extends over 15 amino acids. The V gene end was trimmed by 6 bases and the J gene end by 0 bases; junction bases not matched to a gene: 6. The CDR3 DNA reads as TGTGCCAGCAGACCCCAGGGGGCGATGAACACTGAAGCTTTCTTT. Translating it yields CASRPQGAMNTEAFF.

The gene calls are TRBV6-6 and TRBJ2-5, with 8 bases lining up with TRBD1. Per the germline V gene, CDR1 is MNHNY and CDR2 is SVGAGI (reference sequence). Losses at the gene ends were 6 bases for V and 5 bases for J; bases not matched to a gene: 11. The CDR3 totals 15 residues. The DNA of the CDR3 is TGTGCCAGCAGCCCCCACCAGGGGGCGCGCGAGACCCAGTACTTC. It specifies CASSPHQGARETQYF.

V usage is TRBV6-5 and J usage is TRBJ2-5; 8 bases match TRBD2. CDR1 is MNHEY, CDR2 SVGAGI, per germline. Losses at the gene ends were 8 bases for V and 2 bases for J; bases not matched to a gene: 7. This CDR3 is 14 amino acids long. The CDR3 sequence: CASSALAGQETQYF. CDR3 sequence (DNA): TGTGCCAGCTCCGCCTTAGCGGGACAAGAGACCCAGTACTTC.

Turning to this clone: Different DNA sequences within this sample yield the same CDR3. This chain uses TRBV7-2 with TRBJ2-5; TRBD1 aligns across 8 bases. Germline V gene lookup returns CDR1 SGHTA and CDR2 FQGNSA. Unmatched junction bases numbered 0, after V lost 2 bases and J lost 1 base. The CDR3 is made up of 14 amino acids. This CDR3 reads CASSLQGAQETQYF. CDR3 nucleotides: TGTGCCAGCAGCTTACAGGGGGCCCAAGAGACCCAGTACTTC.

The CDR3 sequence: CASSLTKQGPVSEAFF. The CDR3 region has the DNA TGCGCCAGCAGCTTGACCAAACAGGGGCCGGTGTCTGAAGCTTTCTTT. V is TRBV5-1 and J is TRBJ1-1; TRBD1 agrees at 7 bases. This CDR3 region has 16 residues. V dropped 1 base and J dropped 6; count of bases not matched to a gene: 12. Germline V CDR1 and CDR2: SGHRS, YFSETQ.